This T cell receptor beta chain was sequenced in a study of cytomegalovirus exposure and HLA in healthy donors. Study-wide results and limits: A list of more than 150 TCR beta chains associated with cytomegalovirus was given.

The repertoire was sequenced with immunoSEQ multiplex PCR; TCRdb's copy has only in-frame clones and lacks some. This table holds around 95,000 clones, about 85% found once. The CDR3 loop spans 16 amino acids. In germline, CDR1 is MNHNY, CDR2 SVGAGI (reference sequence). With V trimmed by 2 bases and J by 5 bases, 8 bases remained unmatched. With regard to this clone: Its antigen is undetermined.

Sequenced sample: PBMCs. The receptor was isolated from a man between 18 and 29 years old in good health and CMV-seropositive. The rearrangement uses TRBV6-6 and TRBJ1-4; 7 nucleotides match TRBD1. The CDR3 region has the DNA TGTGCCAGCAGTTACCTCGGGACAGCGGAAAATGAAAAACTGTTTTTT. Encoded protein: CASSYLGTAENEKLFF.